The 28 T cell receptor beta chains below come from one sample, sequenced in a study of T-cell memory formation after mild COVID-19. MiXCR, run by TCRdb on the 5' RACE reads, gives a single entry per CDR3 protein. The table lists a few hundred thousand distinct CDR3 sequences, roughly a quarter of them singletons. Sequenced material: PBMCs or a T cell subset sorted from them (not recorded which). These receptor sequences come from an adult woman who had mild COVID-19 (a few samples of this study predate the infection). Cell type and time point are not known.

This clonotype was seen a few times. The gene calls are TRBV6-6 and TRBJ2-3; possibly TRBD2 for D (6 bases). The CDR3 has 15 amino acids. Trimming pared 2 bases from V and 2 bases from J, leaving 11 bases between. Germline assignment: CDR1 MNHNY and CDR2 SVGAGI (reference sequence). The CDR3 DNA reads TGTGCCAGCAGTTACATCCGGGGGTCCACAGATACGCAGTATTTT. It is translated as CASSYIRGSTDTQYF.

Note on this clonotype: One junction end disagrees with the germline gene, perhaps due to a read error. The CDR3 nucleotides are TGTGCCTGCAGCTTTGGCTCCATTACAGATACGCAGTATTTT. This codes for CACSFGSITDTQYF. The V call is TRBV7-8, the J call TRBJ2-3; D gene uncertain. Germline loops: CDR1 SGHVS, CDR2 FQNEAQ. This CDR3 has 14 amino acids.

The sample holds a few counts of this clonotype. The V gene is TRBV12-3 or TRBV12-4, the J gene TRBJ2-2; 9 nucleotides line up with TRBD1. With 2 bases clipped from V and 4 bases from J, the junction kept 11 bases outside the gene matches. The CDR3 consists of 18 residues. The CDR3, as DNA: TGTGCCAGCAGTTTATGGGGTGGAGGGACAGGGTTCACCGGGGAGCTGTTTTTT. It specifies CASSLWGGGTGFTGELFF.

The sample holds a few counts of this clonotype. CDR3 protein: CSAQEGARAYEQYF. CDR3 DNA sequence: TGCAGCGCACAAGAGGGGGCGAGGGCCTACGAGCAGTACTTC. V is TRBV29-1 and J is TRBJ2-7; 7 nucleotides align to TRBD1. Trimming removed 7 bases from V and 2 bases from J; junction bases left unmatched: 11. The length of the CDR3 is 14 residues. The V gene's germline CDR1 is SQVTM and CDR2 ANQGSEA.

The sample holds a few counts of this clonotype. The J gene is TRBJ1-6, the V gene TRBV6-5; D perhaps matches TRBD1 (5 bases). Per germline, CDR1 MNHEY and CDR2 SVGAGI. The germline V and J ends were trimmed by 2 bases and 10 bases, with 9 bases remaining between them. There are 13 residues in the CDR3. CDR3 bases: TGTGCCAGCAGTTACCAGGGAAGATCACCCCTCCACTTT. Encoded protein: CASSYQGRSPLHF.

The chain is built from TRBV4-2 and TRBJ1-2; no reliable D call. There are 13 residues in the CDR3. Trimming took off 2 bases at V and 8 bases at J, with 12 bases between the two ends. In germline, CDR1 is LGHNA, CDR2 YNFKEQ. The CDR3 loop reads CASSQQVDEGYTF. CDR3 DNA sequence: TGTGCCAGCAGCCAACAGGTTGACGAAGGCTACACCTTC.

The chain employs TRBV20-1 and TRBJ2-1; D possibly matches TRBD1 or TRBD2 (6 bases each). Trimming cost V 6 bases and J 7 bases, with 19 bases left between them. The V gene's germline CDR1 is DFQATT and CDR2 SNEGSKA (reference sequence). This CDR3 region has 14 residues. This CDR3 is CSAPEKGGRNEQFF. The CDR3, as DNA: TGCAGTGCCCCTGAGAAGGGGGGCCGAAATGAGCAGTTCTTC.

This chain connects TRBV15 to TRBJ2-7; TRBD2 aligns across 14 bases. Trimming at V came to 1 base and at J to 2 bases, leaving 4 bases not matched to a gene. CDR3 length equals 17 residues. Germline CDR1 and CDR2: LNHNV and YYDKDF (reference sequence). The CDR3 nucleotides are TGTGCCACCAGCAGAGGCCAGGGACTAGCGGGAGCCTACGAGCAGTACTTC. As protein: CATSRGQGLAGAYEQYF. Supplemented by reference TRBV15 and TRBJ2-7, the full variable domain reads DAMVIQNPRYQVTQFGKPVTLSCSQTLNHNVMYWYQQKSSQAPKLLFHYYDKDFNNEADTPDNFQSRRPNTSFCFLDIRSPGLGDTAMYLCATSRGQGLAGAYEQYFGPGTRLTVT.

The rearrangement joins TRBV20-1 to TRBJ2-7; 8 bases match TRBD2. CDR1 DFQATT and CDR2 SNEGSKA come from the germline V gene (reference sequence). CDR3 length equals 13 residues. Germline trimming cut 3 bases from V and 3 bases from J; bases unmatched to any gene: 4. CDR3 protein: CSASGGVRYEQYF. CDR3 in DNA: TGCAGTGCTAGCGGGGGGGTGCGCTACGAGCAGTACTTC.

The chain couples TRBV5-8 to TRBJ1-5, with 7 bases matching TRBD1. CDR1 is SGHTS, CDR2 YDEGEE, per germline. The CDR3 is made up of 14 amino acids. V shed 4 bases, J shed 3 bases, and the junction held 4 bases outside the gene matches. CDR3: CASSHTGVNQPQHF. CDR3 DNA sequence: TGTGCCAGCAGCCATACAGGGGTCAATCAGCCCCAGCATTTT. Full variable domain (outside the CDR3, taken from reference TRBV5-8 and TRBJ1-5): EAGVTQSPTHLIKTRGQQATLRCSPISGHTSVYWYQQALGLGLQFLLWYDEGEERNRGNFPPRFSGRQFPNYSSELNVNALELEDSALYLCASSHTGVNQPQHFGDGTRLSIL.

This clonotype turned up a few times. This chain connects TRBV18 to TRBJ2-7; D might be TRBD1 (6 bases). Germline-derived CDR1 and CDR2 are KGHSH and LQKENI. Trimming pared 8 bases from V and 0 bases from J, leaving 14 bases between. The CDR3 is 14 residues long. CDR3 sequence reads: CASASTGSSYEQYF. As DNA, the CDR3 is TGTGCCAGCGCCTCGACAGGCAGCTCCTACGAGCAGTACTTC.

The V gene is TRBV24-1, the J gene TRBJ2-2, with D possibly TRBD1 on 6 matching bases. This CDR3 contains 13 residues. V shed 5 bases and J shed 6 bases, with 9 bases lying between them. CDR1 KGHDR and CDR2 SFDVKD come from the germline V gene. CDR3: CATSVPGAGELFF. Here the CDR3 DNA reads TGTGCCACCAGTGTCCCAGGGGCCGGGGAGCTGTTTTTT.

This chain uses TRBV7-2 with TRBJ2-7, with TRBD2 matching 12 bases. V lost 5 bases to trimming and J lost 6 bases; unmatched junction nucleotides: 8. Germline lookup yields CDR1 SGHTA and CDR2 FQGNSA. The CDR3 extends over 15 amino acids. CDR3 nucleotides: TGTGCCAGCAGCCACCGACTAGCGGGAGTGGGCGAGCAGTACTTC. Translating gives CASSHRLAGVGEQYF. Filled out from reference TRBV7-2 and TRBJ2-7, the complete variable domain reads GAGVSQSPSNKVTEKGKDVELRCDPISGHTALYWYRQSLGQGLEFLIYFQGNSAPDKSGLPSDRFSAERTGGSVSTLTIQRTQQEDSAVYLCASSHRLAGVGEQYFGPGTRLTVT.

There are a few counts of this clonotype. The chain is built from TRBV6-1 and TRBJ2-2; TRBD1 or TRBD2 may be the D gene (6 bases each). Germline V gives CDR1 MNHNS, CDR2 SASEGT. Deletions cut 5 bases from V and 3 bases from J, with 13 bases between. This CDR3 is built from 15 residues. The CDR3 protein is CASSLTRGHTGELFF. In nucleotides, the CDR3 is TGTGCCAGCAGTCTGACTCGGGGGCACACCGGGGAGCTGTTTTTT.

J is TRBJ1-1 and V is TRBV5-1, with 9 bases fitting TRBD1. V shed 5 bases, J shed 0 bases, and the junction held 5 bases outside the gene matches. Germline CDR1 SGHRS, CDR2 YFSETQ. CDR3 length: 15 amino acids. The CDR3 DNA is TGCGCCAGCAGTTGGACAGGGGCGATGAACACTGAAGCTTTCTTT. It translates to CASSWTGAMNTEAFF.

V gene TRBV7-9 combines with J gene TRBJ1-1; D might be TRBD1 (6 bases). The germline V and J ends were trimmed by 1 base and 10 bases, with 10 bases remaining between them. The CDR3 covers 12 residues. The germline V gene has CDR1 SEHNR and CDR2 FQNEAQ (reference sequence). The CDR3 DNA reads TGTGCCAGCAGCTTAGAGGGCAGGGGAGCTTTCTTT. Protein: CASSLEGRGAFF.

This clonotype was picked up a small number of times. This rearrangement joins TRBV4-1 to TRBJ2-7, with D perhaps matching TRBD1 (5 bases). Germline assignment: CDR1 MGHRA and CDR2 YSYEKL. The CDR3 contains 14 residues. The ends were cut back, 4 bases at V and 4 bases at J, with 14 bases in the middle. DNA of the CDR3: TGCGCCAGCAGCCCTTCGTCAGGGCTGTACGAGCAGTACTTC. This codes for CASSPSSGLYEQYF.

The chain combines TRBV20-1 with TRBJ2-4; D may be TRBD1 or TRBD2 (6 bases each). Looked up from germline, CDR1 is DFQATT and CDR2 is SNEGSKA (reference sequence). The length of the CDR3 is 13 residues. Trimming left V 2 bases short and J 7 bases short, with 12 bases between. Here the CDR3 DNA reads TGCAGTGCTAGACCTGGGGGGCGGAACATTCAGTACTTC. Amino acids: CSARPGGRNIQYF.

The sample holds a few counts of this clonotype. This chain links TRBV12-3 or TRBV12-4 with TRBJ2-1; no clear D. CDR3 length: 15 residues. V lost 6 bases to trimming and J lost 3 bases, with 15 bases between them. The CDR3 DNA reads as TGTGCCAGCAGCTATACCCCCCGAGTCTACAATGAGCAGTTCTTC. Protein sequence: CASSYTPRVYNEQFF.

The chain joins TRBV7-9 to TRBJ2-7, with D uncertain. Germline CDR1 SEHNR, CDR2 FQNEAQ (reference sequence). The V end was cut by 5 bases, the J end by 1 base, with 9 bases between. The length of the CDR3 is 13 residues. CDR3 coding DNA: TGTGCCAGCAGCGGCAGGATGTCCTACGAGCAGTACTTC. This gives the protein CASSGRMSYEQYF.

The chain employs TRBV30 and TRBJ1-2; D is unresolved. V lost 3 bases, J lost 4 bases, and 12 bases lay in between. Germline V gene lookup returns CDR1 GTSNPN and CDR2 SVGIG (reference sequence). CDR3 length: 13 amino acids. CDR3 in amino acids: CAWSQTYSYGYTF. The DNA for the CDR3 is TGTGCCTGGAGCCAAACCTACTCCTATGGCTACACCTTC.

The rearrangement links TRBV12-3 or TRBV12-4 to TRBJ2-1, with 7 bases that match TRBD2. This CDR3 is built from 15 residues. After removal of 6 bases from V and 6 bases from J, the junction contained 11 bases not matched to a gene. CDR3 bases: TGTGCCAGCAGCCCGCCTGGCGGGAGAGGCAATGAGCAGTTCTTC. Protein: CASSPPGGRGNEQFF.

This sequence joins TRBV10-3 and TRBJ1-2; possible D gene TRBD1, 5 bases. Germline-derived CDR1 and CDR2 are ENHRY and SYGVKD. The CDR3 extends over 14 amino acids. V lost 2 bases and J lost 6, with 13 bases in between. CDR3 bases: TGTGCCATCAGTGAGGGACAAATGCGGAATGGCTACACCTTC. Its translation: CAISEGQMRNGYTF.

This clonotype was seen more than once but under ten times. The CDR3: CASSPGGGGGYNEQFF. The CDR3, as DNA: TGTGCCAGCAGCCCAGGCGGGGGGGGCGGATACAATGAGCAGTTCTTC. This chain connects TRBV11-3 to TRBJ2-1; 9 bases agree with TRBD2. Germline V gene sequence: CDR1 SGHNT, CDR2 YENEEA. The CDR3 runs to 16 residues. The ends lost 5 bases at V and 4 bases at J; junction bases unmatched: 9.

DNA for the CDR3: TGTGCCAGCAGGCTCGACAGGGGGTATCATCAGCCCCAGCATTTT. Protein sequence: CASRLDRGYHQPQHF. The V gene is TRBV7-2, the J gene TRBJ1-5; 9 nucleotides align to TRBD1. Looked up from germline, CDR1 is SGHTA and CDR2 is FQGNSA. This CDR3 has 15 residues. Trimming cost V 6 bases and J 5 bases; bases outside gene matches: 8.

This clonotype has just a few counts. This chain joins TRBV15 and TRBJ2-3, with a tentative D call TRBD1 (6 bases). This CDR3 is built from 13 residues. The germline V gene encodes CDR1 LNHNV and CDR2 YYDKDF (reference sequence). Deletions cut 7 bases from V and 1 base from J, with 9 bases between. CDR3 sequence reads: CATTHRGTDTQYF. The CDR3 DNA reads TGTGCCACCACCCACAGGGGCACAGATACGCAGTATTTT.

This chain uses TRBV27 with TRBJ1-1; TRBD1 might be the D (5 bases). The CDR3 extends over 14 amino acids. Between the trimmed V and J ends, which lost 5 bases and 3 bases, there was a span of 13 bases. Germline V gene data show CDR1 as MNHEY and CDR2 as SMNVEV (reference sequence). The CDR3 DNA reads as TGTGCCAGCAGTCCAATCGGGACTTACACTGAAGCTTTCTTT. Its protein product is CASSPIGTYTEAFF.

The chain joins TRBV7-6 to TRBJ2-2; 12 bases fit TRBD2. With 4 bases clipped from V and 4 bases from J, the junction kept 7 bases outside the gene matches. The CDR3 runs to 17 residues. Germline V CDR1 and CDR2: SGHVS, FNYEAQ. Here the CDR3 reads CASSWELAGGGTGELFF. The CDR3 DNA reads TGTGCCAGCAGCTGGGAACTAGCGGGAGGTGGCACCGGGGAGCTGTTTTTT. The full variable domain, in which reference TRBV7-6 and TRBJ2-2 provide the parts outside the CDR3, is GAGVSQSPRYKVTKRGQDVALRCDPISGHVSLYWYRQALGQGPEFLTYFNYEAQQDKSGLPNDRFSAERPEGSISTLTIQRTEQRDSAMYRCASSWELAGGGTGELFFGEGSRLTVL.